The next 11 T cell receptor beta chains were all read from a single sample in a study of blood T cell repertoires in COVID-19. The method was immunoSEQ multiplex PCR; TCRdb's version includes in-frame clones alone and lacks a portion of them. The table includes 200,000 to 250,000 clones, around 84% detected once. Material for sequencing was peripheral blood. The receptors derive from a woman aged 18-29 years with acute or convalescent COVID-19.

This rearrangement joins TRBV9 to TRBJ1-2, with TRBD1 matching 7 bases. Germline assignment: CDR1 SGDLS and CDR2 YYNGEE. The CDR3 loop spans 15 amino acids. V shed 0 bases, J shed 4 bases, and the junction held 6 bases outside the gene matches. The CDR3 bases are TGTGCCAGCAGCGTAGCAACAGGGGTCTCCTATGGCTACACCTTC. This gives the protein CASSVATGVSYGYTF.

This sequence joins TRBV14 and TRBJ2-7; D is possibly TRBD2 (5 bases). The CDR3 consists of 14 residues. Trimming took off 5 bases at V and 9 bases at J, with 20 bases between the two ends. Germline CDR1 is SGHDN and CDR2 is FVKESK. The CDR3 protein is CASSDPGRGMGQYF. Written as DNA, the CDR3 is TGTGCCAGCAGCGATCCAGGACGGGGAATGGGGCAGTACTTC.

CDR3 nucleotides: TGTGCCAGCAGTCTCCGGGACTTCTACAATGAGCAGTTCTTC. Amino acids: CASSLRDFYNEQFF. The chain recombines TRBV28 with TRBJ2-1; D possibly corresponds to TRBD2 (6 bases). Trimming took 5 bases from V and 3 from J, leaving 11 bases between them. Looked up from germline, CDR1 is MDHEN and CDR2 is SYDVKM. This CDR3 has 14 amino acids.

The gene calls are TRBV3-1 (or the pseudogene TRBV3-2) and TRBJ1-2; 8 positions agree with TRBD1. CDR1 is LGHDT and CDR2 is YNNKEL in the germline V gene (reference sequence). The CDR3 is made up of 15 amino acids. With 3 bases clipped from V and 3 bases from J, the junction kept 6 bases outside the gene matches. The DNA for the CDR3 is TGTGCCAGCAGCCACAGGGACAGGTATCACTATGGCTACACCTTC. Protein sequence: CASSHRDRYHYGYTF.

The CDR3, as DNA: TGTGCCAGTAGTCCAACCGGGACAGGATGGAATGAGCAGTTCTTC. It is translated as CASSPTGTGWNEQFF. The V and J genes are TRBV19 and TRBJ2-1; 8 nucleotides line up with TRBD1. CDR1 is LNHDA and CDR2 is SQIVND in the germline V gene (reference sequence). The V gene end was trimmed by 5 bases and the J gene end by 7 bases; junction bases not matched to a gene: 10. The CDR3 runs 15 residues.

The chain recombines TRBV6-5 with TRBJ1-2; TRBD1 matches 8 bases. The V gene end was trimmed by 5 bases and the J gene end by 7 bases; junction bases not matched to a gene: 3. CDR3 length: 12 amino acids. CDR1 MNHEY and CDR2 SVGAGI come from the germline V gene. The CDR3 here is CASSPGTGGYTF. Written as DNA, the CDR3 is TGTGCCAGCAGTCCCGGGACAGGTGGCTACACCTTC.

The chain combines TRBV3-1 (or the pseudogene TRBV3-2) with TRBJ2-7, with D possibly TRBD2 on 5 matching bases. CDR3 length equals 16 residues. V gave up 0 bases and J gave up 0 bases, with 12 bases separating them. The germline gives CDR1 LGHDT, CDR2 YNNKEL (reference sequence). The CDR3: CASSQDLRVLSYEQYF. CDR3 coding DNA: TGTGCCAGCAGCCAAGATCTGAGGGTCCTCTCCTACGAGCAGTACTTC.

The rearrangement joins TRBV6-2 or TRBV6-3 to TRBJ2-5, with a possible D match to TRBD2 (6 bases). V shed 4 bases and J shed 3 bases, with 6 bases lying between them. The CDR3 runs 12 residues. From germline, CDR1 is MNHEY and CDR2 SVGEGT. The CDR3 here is CASSWREETQYF. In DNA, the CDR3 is TGTGCCAGCAGTTGGAGGGAAGAGACCCAGTACTTC.

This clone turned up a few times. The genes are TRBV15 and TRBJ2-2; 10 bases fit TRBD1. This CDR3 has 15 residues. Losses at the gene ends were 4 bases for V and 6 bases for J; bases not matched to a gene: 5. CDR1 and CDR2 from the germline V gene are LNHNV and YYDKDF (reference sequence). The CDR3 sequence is CATSIRDRGSGELFF. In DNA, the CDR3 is TGTGCCACCAGCATCCGGGACAGGGGTTCCGGGGAGCTGTTTTTT.

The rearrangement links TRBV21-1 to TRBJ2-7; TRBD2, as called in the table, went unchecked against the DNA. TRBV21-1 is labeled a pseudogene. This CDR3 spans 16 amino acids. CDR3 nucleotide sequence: TGTGCCAGCAGCAAAGCGGTAAGCGGTCCCCCCTACGAGCAGTACTTC. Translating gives CASSKAVSGPPYEQYF.

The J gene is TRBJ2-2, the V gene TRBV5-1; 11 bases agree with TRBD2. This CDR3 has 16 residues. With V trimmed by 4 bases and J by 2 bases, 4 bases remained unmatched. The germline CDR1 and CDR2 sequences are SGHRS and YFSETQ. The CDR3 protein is CASSVTSGVNTGELFF. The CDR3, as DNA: TGCGCCAGCAGCGTGACTAGCGGGGTCAACACCGGGGAGCTGTTTTTT.